The rows below give T cell receptor beta chains drawn from one sample of a study of T cell clones after liver transplantation. Profiling relied on immunoSEQ multiplex PCR, and the TCRdb table lists in-frame clones only, not all of them. The sample shows tens of thousands of clones, 71% of them seen only once. This specimen consisted of CD4+ T cells from blood, obtained before liver transplant. These receptor sequences come from a human donor who received a liver transplant. The CDR3 runs from the conserved cysteine through the conserved F or W. D genes are given only for firm matches. Part of the rows lack a size; the others show once, few, many or a class for expanded clones.

D: .
V: TRBV28
size: .
J: TRBJ1-1
DNA: TGTGCCAGCAGTTTGTCAGGGTCTGAAGCTTTCTTT
CDR3: CASSLSGSEAFF

D: .
V: TRBV4-1
size: once
J: TRBJ1-4
DNA: TGCGCCAGCAGCGTAGGCGTGGGGGCTTCGGGAAGTGCAACTAATGAAAAACTGTTTTTT
CDR3: CASSVGVGASGSATNEKLFF

D: .
V: TRBV20-1
size: few
J: TRBJ2-7
DNA: TGCAGTGCGGGCCCCTTCGAGCAGTACTTC
CDR3: CSAGPFEQYF

D: TRBD2
V: TRBV5-1
size: .
J: TRBJ2-2
DNA: TGCGCCAGCAGCCTAGGAAGGACTAGCGGGGAGTCCGGGGAGCTGTTTTTT
CDR3: CASSLGRTSGESGELFF

D: TRBD1
V: TRBV7-8
size: .
J: TRBJ1-2
DNA: TGTGCCAGCAGCCTCAGGGACAGGAAATCAGGCTACACCTTC
CDR3: CASSLRDRKSGYTF

D: TRBD1
V: TRBV29-1
size: .
J: TRBJ1-1
DNA: TGCAGCGTGACAGGGGGGATTGACACTGAAGCTTTCTTT
CDR3: CSVTGGIDTEAFF

D: .
V: TRBV11-2
size: few
J: TRBJ1-4
DNA: TGTGCCAGCAGCCCGGGGGTGTCCGGGGAAAAACTGTTTTTT
CDR3: CASSPGVSGEKLFF

D: .
V: TRBV19
size: few
J: TRBJ2-7
DNA: TGTGCCAGTAGTGGAGAGTACGAGCAGTACTTC
CDR3: CASSGEYEQYF

D: .
V: TRBV30
size: .
J: TRBJ2-7
DNA: TGTGCCTGGAGTGTCGACGGGTACTACGAGCAGTACTTC
CDR3: CAWSVDGYYEQYF

D: .
V: TRBV6-4
size: .
J: TRBJ2-2
DNA: TGTGCCAGCAGTGCCACTGTAGGGGCCACCGGGGAGCTGTTTTTT
CDR3: CASSATVGATGELFF

D: .
V: TRBV7-9
size: .
J: TRBJ2-7
DNA: TGTGCCAGCAGCTTAGCTTCCGGGATGAGTTACGAGCAGTACTTC
CDR3: CASSLASGMSYEQYF

D: .
V: TRBV30
size: few
J: TRBJ1-2
DNA: TGTGCCTGTCCGACCAAGCGGAGGGATGGCTACACCTTC
CDR3: CACPTKRRDGYTF

D: TRBD2
V: TRBV28
size: .
J: TRBJ2-3
DNA: TGTGCCAGCACGGCTAGCGGGGGGGGGACAGATACGCAGTATTTT
CDR3: CASTASGGGTDTQYF

D: TRBD1
V: TRBV28
size: .
J: TRBJ1-4
DNA: TGTGCCAGCCAAGGACAGGCTGCTGGTGAAAAACTGTTTTTT
CDR3: CASQGQAAGEKLFF

D: .
V: TRBV7-2
size: once
J: TRBJ2-7
DNA: TGTGCCAGCAGACTCAGCGGCTCCTACGAGCAGTACTTC
CDR3: CASRLSGSYEQYF

D: .
V: TRBV27
size: few
J: TRBJ1-2
DNA: TGTGCCAGCAAACCGACGGGGGGCGTTGGCTACACCTTC
CDR3: CASKPTGGVGYTF

D: TRBD1
V: TRBV19
size: few
J: TRBJ1-5
DNA: TGTGCCAGTGGACAGGGAGTAAGACAGCCCCAGCATTTT
CDR3: CASGQGVRQPQHF

D: TRBD2
V: TRBV6-4
size: .
J: TRBJ2-1
DNA: TGTGCCAGCAGTGACAGAGCGGGGGGGATTAATGAGCAGTTCTTC
CDR3: CASSDRAGGINEQFF

D: .
V: TRBV7-8
size: few
J: TRBJ1-3
DNA: TGTGCCAGCAGCCGTGGGGTTGCGGGAGGAAACACCATATATTTT
CDR3: CASSRGVAGGNTIYF

D: TRBD2
V: TRBV11-3
size: .
J: TRBJ2-3
DNA: TGTGCCAGCAGCTTACGGGGGGGTACAGATACGCAGTATTTT
CDR3: CASSLRGGTDTQYF

D: .
V: TRBV27
size: few
J: TRBJ1-6
DNA: TGTGCCAGCAGTTTAGTCCCCGGAGGGAGGAATTCACCCCTCCACTTT
CDR3: CASSLVPGGRNSPLHF

D: .
V: TRBV19
size: .
J: TRBJ2-2
DNA: TGTGCCAGTAGAGAGAGGGGACAAGCGAACACCGGGGAGCTGTTTTTT
CDR3: CASRERGQANTGELFF

D: .
V: TRBV6-1
size: once
J: TRBJ2-7
DNA: TGTGCCAGCAGTACACCGGGTCTCTACGAGCAGTACTTC
CDR3: CASSTPGLYEQYF

D: .
V: TRBV6-1
size: .
J: TRBJ2-7
DNA: TGTGCCAGCAGTGACACACAGCTTAGGGAGCAGTACTTC
CDR3: CASSDTQLREQYF

D: .
V: TRBV5-1
size: .
J: TRBJ2-2
DNA: TGCGCCAGCAGCTCAGGGGCTGGCACCGGGGAGCTGTTTTTT
CDR3: CASSSGAGTGELFF

D: TRBD2
V: TRBV6-1
size: .
J: TRBJ2-2
DNA: TGTGCCAGGGGGGGGTCAAACACCGGGGAGCTGTTTTTT
CDR3: CARGGSNTGELFF

D: TRBD2
V: TRBV9
size: .
J: TRBJ2-3
DNA: TGTGCCAGCACCCCGGGACTAGCGGGGGGCAGAGATACGCAGTATTTT
CDR3: CASTPGLAGGRDTQYF

D: .
V: TRBV4-1
size: .
J: TRBJ1-2
DNA: TGCGCCAGCAGCCAAGATGGCGGGTTCCTTTATGGCTACACCTTC
CDR3: CASSQDGGFLYGYTF

D: .
V: TRBV5-8
size: .
J: TRBJ2-7
DNA: TGTGCCAGCAGCTTGTATTTGGGAGGCGAGCAGTACTTC
CDR3: CASSLYLGGEQYF

D: .
V: TRBV11-2
size: .
J: TRBJ1-2
DNA: TGTGCCAGCACGGCAGGGGCTGGTGGCTACACCTTC
CDR3: CASTAGAGGYTF

D: TRBD2
V: TRBV6-4
size: .
J: TRBJ2-3
DNA: TGTGCCAGCAGTGACTCGGGGGGGGGCACAGATACGCAGTATTTT
CDR3: CASSDSGGGTDTQYF

D: .
V: TRBV28
size: .
J: TRBJ1-1
DNA: TGTGCCAGCTACCCGGCCAGGGTGACGAACACTGAAGCTTTCTTT
CDR3: CASYPARVTNTEAFF

D: .
V: TRBV4-2
size: .
J: TRBJ2-2
DNA: TGTGCCAGCAGCCCCCCGCTAGCGACTCCGAACACCGGGGAGCTGTTTTTT
CDR3: CASSPPLATPNTGELFF

D: TRBD2
V: TRBV11-3
size: many
J: TRBJ2-2
DNA: TGTGCCAGCAGCTTACCGGGACTAGCGGGGTACACCGGGGAGCTGTTTTTT
CDR3: CASSLPGLAGYTGELFF

D: .
V: TRBV5-8
size: .
J: TRBJ2-7
DNA: TGTGCCAGCAGCTTGGACCCCCAGGTCAGGACTGGAAACGAGCAGTACTTC
CDR3: CASSLDPQVRTGNEQYF

D: .
V: TRBV27
size: .
J: TRBJ2-6
DNA: TGTGCCAGCAGTTCCGAACCGACAGGCTCTGGGGCCAACGTCCTGACTTTC
CDR3: CASSSEPTGSGANVLTF

D: TRBD1
V: TRBV5-1
size: few
J: TRBJ2-2
DNA: TGCGCCAGCAGCCCAGGGACAGGAGTGAACACCGGGGAGCTGTTTTTT
CDR3: CASSPGTGVNTGELFF

D: TRBD1
V: TRBV6-1
size: .
J: TRBJ2-7
DNA: TGTGCCAGCAGAACCACCGGACAGGGGTTTGTGACACAGTACTTC
CDR3: CASRTTGQGFVTQYF

D: TRBD2
V: TRBV25-1
size: .
J: TRBJ2-3
DNA: TGTGCCAGCAGTGCCTCGGGGACTACCCACACAGATACGCAGTATTTT
CDR3: CASSASGTTHTDTQYF

D: .
V: TRBV28
size: .
J: TRBJ1-5
DNA: TGTGCCAGCAGTTTAATTTCAGGCAATCAGCCCCAGCATTTT
CDR3: CASSLISGNQPQHF

D: .
V: TRBV7-9
size: .
J: TRBJ1-6
DNA: TGTGCCAGCAGCTTACTGGAAGGGGACTCCTATAATTCACCCCTCCACTTT
CDR3: CASSLLEGDSYNSPLHF

D: TRBD2
V: TRBV5-1
size: few
J: TRBJ2-3
DNA: TGCGCCAGCAGCTTGACGAGCGGGACCACAGATACGCAGTATTTT
CDR3: CASSLTSGTTDTQYF

D: TRBD2
V: TRBV7-2
size: .
J: TRBJ2-3
DNA: TGTGCCAGCAGCTCTGGCCGCGCGGGGGGGCAGACGCAGTATTTT
CDR3: CASSSGRAGGQTQYF

D: .
V: TRBV6-6
size: .
J: TRBJ1-1
DNA: TGTGCCATCCTGGGGCAATTATCTACTGAAGCTTTCTTT
CDR3: CAILGQLSTEAFF

D: .
V: TRBV5-6
size: once
J: TRBJ2-1
DNA: TGTGCCAGCAGCGTCAGACAGGTGGGCTACAATGAGCAGTTCTTC
CDR3: CASSVRQVGYNEQFF

D: .
V: TRBV19
size: .
J: TRBJ2-1
DNA: TGTGCCAGTAGTATCCCCCTCCCCAGGGTCGGCTACAATGAGCAGTTCTTC
CDR3: CASSIPLPRVGYNEQFF

D: TRBD1
V: TRBV5-4
size: .
J: TRBJ2-5
DNA: TGTGCCGGCAGACAAGGGGGCGCGGAGACCCAGTACTTC
CDR3: CAGRQGGAETQYF

D: TRBD1
V: TRBV28
size: few
J: TRBJ1-6
DNA: TGTGCCAGCAGTTTACCTACAGGGGGTAATTCACCCCTCCACTTT
CDR3: CASSLPTGGNSPLHF

D: TRBD1
V: TRBV7-9
size: .
J: TRBJ1-2
DNA: TGTGCCAGCCCCGGCAACAGGGGAGACTATGGCTACACCTTC
CDR3: CASPGNRGDYGYTF

D: .
V: TRBV7-6
size: .
J: TRBJ1-6
DNA: TGTGCCAGCAGTCTGTCGAGTAATTCACCCCTCCACTTT
CDR3: CASSLSSNSPLHF

D: TRBD1
V: TRBV7-6
size: .
J: TRBJ2-1
DNA: TGTGCCAGCAGCCCTGGACAGGTGAATAATGAGCAGTTCTTC
CDR3: CASSPGQVNNEQFF

D: .
V: TRBV6-4
size: .
J: TRBJ1-1
DNA: TGTGCCAGCAGGGAGGGGACGAACACTGAAGCTTTCTTT
CDR3: CASREGTNTEAFF

D: .
V: TRBV25-1
size: .
J: TRBJ2-7
DNA: TGTGCCAGCAGTAAGGAGCGCAGCACCTACGAGCAGTACTTC
CDR3: CASSKERSTYEQYF

D: TRBD1
V: TRBV30
size: few
J: TRBJ1-6
DNA: TGTGCCTGGAACGCCGACAGGGGGCGATCACCCCTCCACTTT
CDR3: CAWNADRGRSPLHF

D: .
V: TRBV9
size: large
J: TRBJ1-1
DNA: TGTGCCAGCAGCCCTTTCTCAGGGGCTAACACTGAAGCTTTCTTT
CDR3: CASSPFSGANTEAFF

D: .
V: TRBV5-1
size: once
J: TRBJ2-2
DNA: TGCGCCAGCAGCTTACAGCAGACGGTGAGGGAGCTGTTTTTT
CDR3: CASSLQQTVRELFF

D: TRBD2
V: TRBV5-4
size: .
J: TRBJ2-1
DNA: TGTGCCAGCAGCACAAATAGCGGGGGCCACTACAATGAGCAGTTCTTC
CDR3: CASSTNSGGHYNEQFF

D: .
V: TRBV6-5
size: once
J: TRBJ1-2
DNA: TGTGCCAGCAGTTACTGGGCAGGGGATTCCGGCTACACCTTC
CDR3: CASSYWAGDSGYTF

D: TRBD1
V: TRBV10-1
size: .
J: TRBJ1-2
DNA: TGCGCCAGCAGTGACCAGCTTGGACAGGGTGAACGCTTC
CDR3: CASSDQLGQGERF